This T cell receptor beta chain is drawn from a study of shared clonotypes between healthy human individuals. V lost 1 base to trimming and J lost 2 bases, with 9 bases between them. Germline V lookup: CDR1 GTSNPN, CDR2 SVGIG (reference sequence). This CDR3 region has 14 residues. Comments on this clone: The antigen remains unidentified.

Assay: immunoSEQ multiplex PCR; the TCRdb copy retains only in-frame clones and omits some. The table lists some 2,000,000 clones, approximately 95% of them singletons. Study-level results: Non-shared clonotypes were found to have lower generation probabilities than the clonotypes that were shared by all four of the sorted-subset donors.

The receptor comes from a man aged 18 to 29 in good health. Sequencing input: naive CD4+ T cells sorted from blood. Specified subset: CD45RA+ positively selected. The J gene is TRBJ2-1, the V gene TRBV30; D possibly corresponds to TRBD1 (6 bases). The DNA for the CDR3 is TGTGCCTGGAGTGAGGGACATACCTACAATGAGCAGTTCTTC. Residues: CAWSEGHTYNEQFF.